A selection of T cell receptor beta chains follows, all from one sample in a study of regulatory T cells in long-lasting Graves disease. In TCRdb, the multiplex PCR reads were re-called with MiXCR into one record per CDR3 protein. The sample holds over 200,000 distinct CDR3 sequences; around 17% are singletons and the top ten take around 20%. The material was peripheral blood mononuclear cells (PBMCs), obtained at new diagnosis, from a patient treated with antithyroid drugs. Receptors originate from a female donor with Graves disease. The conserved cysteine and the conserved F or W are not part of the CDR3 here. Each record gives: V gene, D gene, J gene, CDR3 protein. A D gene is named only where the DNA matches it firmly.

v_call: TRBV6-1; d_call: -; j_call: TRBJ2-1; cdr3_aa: ASSPPASVLSREQF
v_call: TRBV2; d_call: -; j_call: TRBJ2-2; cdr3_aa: ASSAASPQTGELF
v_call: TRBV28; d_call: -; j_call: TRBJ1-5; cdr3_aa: ASSLIPRDQPQH
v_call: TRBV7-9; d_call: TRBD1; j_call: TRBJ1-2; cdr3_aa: ASSFLSGQGAGGYT
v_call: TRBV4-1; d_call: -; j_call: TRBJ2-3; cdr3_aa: AGSQSFISGSTDTQY
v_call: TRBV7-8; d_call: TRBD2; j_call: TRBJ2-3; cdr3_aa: ASSLFPGLANRADTQY
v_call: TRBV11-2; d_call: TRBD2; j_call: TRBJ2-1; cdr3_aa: ASSLLSAGGPVWNEQF
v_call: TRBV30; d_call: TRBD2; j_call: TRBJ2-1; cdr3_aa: AWSRKAGVPNEQF
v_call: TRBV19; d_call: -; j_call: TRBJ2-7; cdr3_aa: ASGPTLFYEQY
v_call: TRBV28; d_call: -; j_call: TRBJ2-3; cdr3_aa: ASSFYGIGSSTDTQY
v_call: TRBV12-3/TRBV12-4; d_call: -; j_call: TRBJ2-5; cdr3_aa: ASSWDDKTQY
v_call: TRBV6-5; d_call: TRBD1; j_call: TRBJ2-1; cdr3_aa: ASSYQDRGNEQF
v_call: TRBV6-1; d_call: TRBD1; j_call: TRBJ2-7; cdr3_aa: ASTRDRGKSEQY
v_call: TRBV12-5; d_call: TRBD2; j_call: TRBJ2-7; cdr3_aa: ASGLTSGRAGYEQY
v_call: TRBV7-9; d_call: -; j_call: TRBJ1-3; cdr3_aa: ASSKGGNTIY